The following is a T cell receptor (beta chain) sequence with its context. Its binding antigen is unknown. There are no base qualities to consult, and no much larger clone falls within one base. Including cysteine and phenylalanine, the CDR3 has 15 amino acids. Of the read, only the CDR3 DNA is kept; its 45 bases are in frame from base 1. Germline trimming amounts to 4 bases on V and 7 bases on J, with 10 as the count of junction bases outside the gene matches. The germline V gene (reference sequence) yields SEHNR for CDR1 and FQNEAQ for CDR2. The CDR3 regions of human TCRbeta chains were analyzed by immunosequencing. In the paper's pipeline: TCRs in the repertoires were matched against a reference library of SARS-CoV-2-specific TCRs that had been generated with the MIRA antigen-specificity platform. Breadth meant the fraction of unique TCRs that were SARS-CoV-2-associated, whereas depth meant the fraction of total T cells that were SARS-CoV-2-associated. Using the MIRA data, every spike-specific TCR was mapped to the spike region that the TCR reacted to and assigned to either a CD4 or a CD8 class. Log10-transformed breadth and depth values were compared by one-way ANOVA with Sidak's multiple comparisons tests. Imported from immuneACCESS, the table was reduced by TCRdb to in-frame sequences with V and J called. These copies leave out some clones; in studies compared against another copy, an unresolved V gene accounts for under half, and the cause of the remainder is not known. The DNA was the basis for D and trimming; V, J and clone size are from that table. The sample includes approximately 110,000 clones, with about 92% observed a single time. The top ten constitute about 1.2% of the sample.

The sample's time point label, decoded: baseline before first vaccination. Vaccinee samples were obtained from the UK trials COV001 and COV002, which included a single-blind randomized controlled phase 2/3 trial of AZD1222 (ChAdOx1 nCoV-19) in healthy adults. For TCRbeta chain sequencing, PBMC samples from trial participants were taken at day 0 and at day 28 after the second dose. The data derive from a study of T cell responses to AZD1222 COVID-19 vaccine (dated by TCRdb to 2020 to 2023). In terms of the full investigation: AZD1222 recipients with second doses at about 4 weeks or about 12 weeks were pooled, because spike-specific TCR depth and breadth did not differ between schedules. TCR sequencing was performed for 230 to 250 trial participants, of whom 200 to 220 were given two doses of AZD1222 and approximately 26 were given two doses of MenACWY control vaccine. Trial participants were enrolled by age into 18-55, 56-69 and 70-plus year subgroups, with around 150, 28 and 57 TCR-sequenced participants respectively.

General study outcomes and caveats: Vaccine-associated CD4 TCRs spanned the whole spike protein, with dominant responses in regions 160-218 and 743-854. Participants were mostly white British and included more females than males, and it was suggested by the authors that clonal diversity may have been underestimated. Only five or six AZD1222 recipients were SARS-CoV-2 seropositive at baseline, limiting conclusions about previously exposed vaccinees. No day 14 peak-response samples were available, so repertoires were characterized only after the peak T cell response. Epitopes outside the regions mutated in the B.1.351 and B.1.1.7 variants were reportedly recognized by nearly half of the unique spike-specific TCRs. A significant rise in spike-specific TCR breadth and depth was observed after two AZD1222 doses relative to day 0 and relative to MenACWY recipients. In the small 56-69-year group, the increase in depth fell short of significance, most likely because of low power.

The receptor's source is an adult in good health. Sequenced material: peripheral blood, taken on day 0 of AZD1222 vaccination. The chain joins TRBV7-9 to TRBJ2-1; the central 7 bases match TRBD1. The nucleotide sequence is TGTGCCAGCAGCTCCGGGACAGAACCGAGGAATGAGCAGTTCTTC. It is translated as CASSSGTEPRNEQFF.